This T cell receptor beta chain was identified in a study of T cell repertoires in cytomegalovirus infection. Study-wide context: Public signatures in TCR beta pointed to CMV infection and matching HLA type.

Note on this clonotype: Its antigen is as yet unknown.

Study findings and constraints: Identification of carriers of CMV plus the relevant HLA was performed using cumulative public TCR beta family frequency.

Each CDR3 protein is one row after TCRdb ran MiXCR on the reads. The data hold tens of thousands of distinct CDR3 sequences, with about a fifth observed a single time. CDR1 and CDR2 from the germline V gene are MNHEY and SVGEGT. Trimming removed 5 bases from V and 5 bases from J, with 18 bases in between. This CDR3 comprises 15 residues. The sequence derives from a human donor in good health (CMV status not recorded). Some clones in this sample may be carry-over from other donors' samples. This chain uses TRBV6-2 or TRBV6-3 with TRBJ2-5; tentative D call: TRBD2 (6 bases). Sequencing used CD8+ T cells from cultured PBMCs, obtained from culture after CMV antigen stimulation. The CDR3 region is CASSRGAGQAETQYF. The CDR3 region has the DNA TGTGCCAGCAGTCGCGGTGCGGGGCAGGCGGAGACCCAGTACTTC.